The rows below give T cell receptor beta chains drawn from one sample of a study of CD8 T cells in Susac syndrome. A single record per CDR3 protein comes from TCRdb applying MiXCR to the immunoSEQ multiplex PCR reads. The table has roughly 190,000 distinct CDR3 sequences, about 93% seen once. Sequencing was performed on CD4+ T cells from PBMCs. These receptors all come from a human donor in good health. The CDR3 runs from the conserved cysteine through the conserved F or W. The order of the fields is CDR3 length, D gene, V gene, J gene, CDR3 protein, CDR3 DNA. D genes are given only for firm matches.

CDR3 length: 16
D gene: NA
V gene: TRBV5-6
J gene: TRBJ1-2
CDR3 protein: CASSLDRPILNYGYTF
CDR3 DNA: TGTGCCAGCAGCTTGGACAGGCCTATCCTTAACTATGGCTACACCTTC

CDR3 length: 15
D gene: NA
V gene: TRBV11-2
J gene: TRBJ1-1
CDR3 protein: CASSLMGIRNTEAFF
CDR3 DNA: TGTGCCAGCAGCTTAATGGGCATCCGGAACACTGAAGCTTTCTTT

CDR3 length: 14
D gene: NA
V gene: TRBV7-9
J gene: TRBJ2-3
CDR3 protein: CASSLGRDPDTQYF
CDR3 DNA: TGTGCCAGCAGCTTAGGCAGGGACCCAGATACGCAGTATTTT

CDR3 length: 13
D gene: NA
V gene: TRBV19
J gene: TRBJ1-1
CDR3 protein: CASSDPWNTEAFF
CDR3 DNA: TGTGCCAGTAGTGACCCGTGGAACACTGAAGCTTTCTTT

CDR3 length: 14
D gene: TRBD1
V gene: TRBV7-2
J gene: TRBJ2-2
CDR3 protein: CASSRSTGPGELFF
CDR3 DNA: TGTGCCAGCAGCCGTTCGACAGGGCCCGGGGAGCTGTTTTTT

CDR3 length: 13
D gene: NA
V gene: TRBV28
J gene: TRBJ2-4
CDR3 protein: CASSLPGPKGQYF
CDR3 DNA: TGTGCCAGCAGTTTGCCGGGCCCCAAGGGTCAGTACTTC

CDR3 length: 12
D gene: NA
V gene: TRBV19
J gene: TRBJ2-1
CDR3 protein: CASSLLRNEQFF
CDR3 DNA: TGTGCCAGTAGCTTACTACGCAATGAGCAGTTCTTC

CDR3 length: 15
D gene: TRBD1
V gene: TRBV12-3/TRBV12-4
J gene: TRBJ2-3
CDR3 protein: CASSLGQGETDTQYF
CDR3 DNA: TGTGCCAGCAGTCTCGGACAGGGGGAGACAGATACGCAGTATTTT

CDR3 length: 15
D gene: TRBD2
V gene: TRBV10-3
J gene: TRBJ2-3
CDR3 protein: CAISILAGGTDTQYF
CDR3 DNA: TGTGCCATCAGTATTTTAGCGGGGGGCACAGATACGCAGTATTTT

CDR3 length: 16
D gene: NA
V gene: TRBV4-1
J gene: TRBJ2-4
CDR3 protein: CASSQGVGPGTNIQYF
CDR3 DNA: TGCGCCAGCAGCCAAGGGGTGGGCCCAGGTACCAACATTCAGTACTTC